These T cell receptor beta chains were read from a single sample in a study of T cells in Graves' hyperthyroidism and ophthalmopathy. TCRdb recomputed calls from the multiplex PCR reads with MiXCR, one row per CDR3 protein. The sample includes around 450,000 distinct CDR3 sequences, approximately 14% of them seen just once. The sample was blood. Source of these receptors: a woman aged 18-30 years with Graves' hyperthyroidism. Both conserved end residues are trimmed from each CDR3. Each record gives: J gene, clone size, V gene, CDR3 protein. Expanded clones get a size class; other rows say once, few or many, or leave the size out.

>TRBJ2-2|many|TRBV29-1
SVVDSNTGELF
>TRBJ1-4|many|TRBV20-1
SASGTATNEKLF
>TRBJ2-1|-|TRBV12-3/TRBV12-4
ASSLSEGRYNEQF
>TRBJ2-5|-|TRBV3-1
ASSQGGGRRELETQY
>TRBJ1-1|few|TRBV7-9
ASSEDSKAF
>TRBJ2-2|many|TRBV30
AWSGDTGELF
>TRBJ1-1|many|TRBV7-9
ASSLGGLGTEAF
>TRBJ2-7|few|TRBV18
ASSPQDRSSYEQY
>TRBJ2-7|few|TRBV30
AWSVGFEQY
>TRBJ2-5|many|TRBV27
ASSRNRGVQETQY
>TRBJ2-7|few|TRBV12-3/TRBV12-4
ASSLSGTGMDEQY
>TRBJ2-7|many|TRBV6-1
ASRQAYEQY
>TRBJ1-1|many|TRBV20-1
SARRWDRGRNTEAF
>TRBJ2-1|many|TRBV18
ASSADRGFGNEQF
>TRBJ2-1|many|TRBV5-1
ASSLEAISYNEQF
>TRBJ2-7|-|TRBV9
ASSVGTGRYEQY
>TRBJ2-5|many|TRBV6-1
ASSEALGLAGGETQY
>TRBJ2-1|many|TRBV27
ASGGLAGVNEQF
>TRBJ2-5|many|TRBV20-1
SASVIGTGLIKTQY
>TRBJ1-3|many|TRBV12-3/TRBV12-4
ASSLVQGNTIY
>TRBJ1-1|many|TRBV30
AWQDLRTGNTEAF
>TRBJ2-7|many|TRBV2
ASDYTGGLDEQY
>TRBJ1-4|few|TRBV6-1
ASRATGLSNEKLF
>TRBJ2-2|-|TRBV29-1
SALAGGPGELF
>TRBJ2-7|many|TRBV12-3/TRBV12-4
ASSSAGGHYEQY
>TRBJ1-5|many|TRBV6-5
ASSYSRRTLYSNQPQH
>TRBJ2-7|many|TRBV28
ASSETGDGYEQY
>TRBJ2-1|many|TRBV7-3
ASSLISGAYNEQF
>TRBJ2-3|few|TRBV10-3
AISPGEADTQY
>TRBJ2-2|many|TRBV13
ASSLGWGTDYTGELF
>TRBJ2-1|-|TRBV18
ASSRPETYNEQF
>TRBJ1-1|-|TRBV29-1
SGGQVETEAF
>TRBJ2-7|many|TRBV28
ASSWDRGRREVRYEQY
>TRBJ2-1|many|TRBV7-3
ASSDSSGNYNEQF
>TRBJ1-6|many|TRBV7-2
ASSFTGTGNSPLH
>TRBJ1-1|many|TRBV20-1
SAQQDTEAF
>TRBJ2-4|-|TRBV18
ASSPRRTGLGSKNIQY
>TRBJ1-1|many|TRBV12-3/TRBV12-4
ASSSAKSEAF
>TRBJ2-7|few|TRBV6-9
ASSYVIGNNYEQY
>TRBJ2-5|many|TRBV28
ASSFLAGIQETQY
>TRBJ1-2|-|TRBV3-1
ASSQDQGGLNGYT
>TRBJ2-1|-|TRBV20-1
SASGSGRVNEQF
>TRBJ1-2|many|TRBV24-1
ATSGKGDYGYT
>TRBJ1-2|-|TRBV25-1
ASRGSGNYYGYT
>TRBJ2-2|many|TRBV6-1
ASSPGQTGELF
>TRBJ2-2|-|TRBV15
ATRGQGYTGELF
>TRBJ2-5|many|TRBV27
ASSLSRDRGETQY
>TRBJ2-3|many|TRBV5-1
ASSRGGSGTDTQY
>TRBJ2-1|-|TRBV3-1
ASSQDLRASGSYEQF
>TRBJ2-7|many|TRBV7-2
ASSRFSLQNSGSEQY
>TRBJ2-7|-|TRBV20-1
SAPGGPYEQY
>TRBJ2-3|-|TRBV27
ASSSGTGHTDTQY
>TRBJ2-7|few|TRBV27
ASSFWRNSYEQY
>TRBJ2-6|few|TRBV6-7
ASSSPLTSGRSGSGANVLT
>TRBJ2-1|-|TRBV20-1
SASVAGVLNEQF